In this sample, the clone carrying this T cell receptor beta chain turned up a few times. Its antigen is undetermined. This sample stems from a study of cytomegalovirus exposure and HLA in healthy donors. General study findings and limits: Links to common viral pathogens appeared, in a later analysis, for several of the most significant clusters. CMV serostatus stood as the only immune exposure information on hand. The study listed approximately 170 cytomegalovirus-associated TCR beta chains.

Primers included in the PCR were 60 Vbeta and 13 Jbeta primers. Profiling relied on immunoSEQ multiplex PCR, and the TCRdb table lists in-frame clones only, not all of them. The sample carries over 100,000 clones, approximately 71% recorded once. The CDR3 is 15 residues long. Trimming shortened V by 6 bases and J by 0 bases, and 13 bases separated the two germline ends. CDR1 and CDR2 from the germline V gene are KGHSH and LQKENI. Healthy bone marrow donors made up the donors. The clonotype was recovered from a male donor in good health and CMV-seropositive. Sequencing input: PBMCs. V usage is TRBV18 and J usage is TRBJ2-3; D is perhaps TRBD1 (6 bases). The CDR3 sequence is CASSPRQASTDTQYF. Here the CDR3 DNA reads TGTGCCAGCTCTCCCCGACAGGCGAGCACAGATACGCAGTATTTT. Combining the CDR3 with reference TRBV18 and TRBJ2-3 gives the whole variable domain NAGVMQNPRHLVRRRGQEARLRCSPMKGHSHVYWYRQLPEEGLKFMVYLQKENIIDESGMPKERFSAEFPKEGPSILRIQQVVRGDSAAYFCASSPRQASTDTQYFGPGTRLTVL.